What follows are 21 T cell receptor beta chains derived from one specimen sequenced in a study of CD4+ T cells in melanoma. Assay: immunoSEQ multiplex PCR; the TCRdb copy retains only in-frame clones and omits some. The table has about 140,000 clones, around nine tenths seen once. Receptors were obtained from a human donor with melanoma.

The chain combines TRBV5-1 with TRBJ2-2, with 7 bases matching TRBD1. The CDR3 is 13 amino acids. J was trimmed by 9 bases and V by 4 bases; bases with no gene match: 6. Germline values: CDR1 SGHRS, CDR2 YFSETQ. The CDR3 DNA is TGCGCCAGCAGCGACCGACAGGGTTGGGAGCTGTTTTTT. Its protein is CASSDRQGWELFF.

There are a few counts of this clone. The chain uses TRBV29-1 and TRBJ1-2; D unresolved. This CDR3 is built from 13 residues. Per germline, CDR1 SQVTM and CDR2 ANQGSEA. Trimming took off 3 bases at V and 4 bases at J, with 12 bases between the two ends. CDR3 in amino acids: CSVDVRGFYGYTF. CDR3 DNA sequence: TGCAGCGTTGACGTTCGTGGGTTCTATGGCTACACCTTC.

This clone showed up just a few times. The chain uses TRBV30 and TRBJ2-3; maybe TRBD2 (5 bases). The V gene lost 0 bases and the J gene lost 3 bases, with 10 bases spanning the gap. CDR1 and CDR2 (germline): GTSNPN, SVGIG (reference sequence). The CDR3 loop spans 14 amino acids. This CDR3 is CAWSVSVTTDTQYF. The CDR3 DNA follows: TGTGCCTGGAGTGTTAGCGTGACGACAGATACGCAGTATTTT.

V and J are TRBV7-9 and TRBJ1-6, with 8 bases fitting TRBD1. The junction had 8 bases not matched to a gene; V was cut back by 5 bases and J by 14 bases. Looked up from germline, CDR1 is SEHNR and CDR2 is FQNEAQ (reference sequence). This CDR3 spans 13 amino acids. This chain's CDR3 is CASSTGQGLALHF. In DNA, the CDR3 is TGTGCCAGCAGCACCGGACAGGGTTTGGCCCTCCACTTT.

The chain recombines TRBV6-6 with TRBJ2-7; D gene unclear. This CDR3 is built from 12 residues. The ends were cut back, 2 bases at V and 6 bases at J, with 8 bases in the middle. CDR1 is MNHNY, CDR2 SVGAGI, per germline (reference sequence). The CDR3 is CASSYILGEQYF. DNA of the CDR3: TGTGCCAGCAGTTACATTCTGGGCGAGCAGTACTTC.

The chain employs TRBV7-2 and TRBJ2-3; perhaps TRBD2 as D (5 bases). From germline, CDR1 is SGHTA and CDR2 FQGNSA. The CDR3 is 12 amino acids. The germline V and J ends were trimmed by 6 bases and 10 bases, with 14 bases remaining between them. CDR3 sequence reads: CASRPYGVPQYF. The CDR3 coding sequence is TGTGCCAGCAGGCCCTACGGGGTGCCGCAGTATTTT.

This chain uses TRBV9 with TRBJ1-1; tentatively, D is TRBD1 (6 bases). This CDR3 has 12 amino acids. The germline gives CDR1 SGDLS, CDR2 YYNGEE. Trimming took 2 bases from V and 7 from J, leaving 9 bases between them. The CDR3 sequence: CASSVRGGEAFF. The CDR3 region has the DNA TGTGCCAGCAGCGTCAGGGGAGGTGAAGCTTTCTTT.

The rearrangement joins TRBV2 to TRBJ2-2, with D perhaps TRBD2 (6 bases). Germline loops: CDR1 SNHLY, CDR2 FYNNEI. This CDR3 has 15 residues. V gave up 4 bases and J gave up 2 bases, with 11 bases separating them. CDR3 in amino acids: CASSAWRGNTGELFF. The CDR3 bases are TGTGCCAGCAGTGCTTGGAGGGGCAACACCGGGGAGCTGTTTTTT.

The CDR3 DNA is TGCGCCAGCAGCTCCCCCCCCAGCGGGAACACCGGGGAGCTGTTTTTT. As protein: CASSSPPSGNTGELFF. The chain carries TRBV4-1 and TRBJ2-2; the D gene is possibly TRBD2 (5 bases). The CDR3 runs to 16 residues. The V gene's germline CDR1 is MGHRA and CDR2 YSYEKL. V lost 5 bases and J 1 base, leaving 14 bases between the germline ends.

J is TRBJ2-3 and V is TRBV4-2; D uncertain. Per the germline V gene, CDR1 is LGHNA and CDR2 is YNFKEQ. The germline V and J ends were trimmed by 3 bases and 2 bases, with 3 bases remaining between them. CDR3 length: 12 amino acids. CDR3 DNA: TGTGCCAGCAGCCAGTACACAGATACGCAGTATTTT. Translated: CASSQYTDTQYF.

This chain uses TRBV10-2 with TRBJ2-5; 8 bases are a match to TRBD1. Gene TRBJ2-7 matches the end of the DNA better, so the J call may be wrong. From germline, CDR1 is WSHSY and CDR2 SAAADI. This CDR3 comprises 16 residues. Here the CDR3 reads CASRETGQGISYEQYF. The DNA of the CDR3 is TGCGCCAGCAGGGAAACCGGACAGGGAATATCCTACGAGCAGTACTTC.

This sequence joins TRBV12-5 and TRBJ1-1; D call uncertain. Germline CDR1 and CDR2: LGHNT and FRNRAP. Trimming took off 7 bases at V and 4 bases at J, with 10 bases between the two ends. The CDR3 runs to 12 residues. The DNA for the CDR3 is TGTGCTAGTGCACTGGAGTCCACTGAAGCTTTCTTT. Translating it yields CASALESTEAFF.

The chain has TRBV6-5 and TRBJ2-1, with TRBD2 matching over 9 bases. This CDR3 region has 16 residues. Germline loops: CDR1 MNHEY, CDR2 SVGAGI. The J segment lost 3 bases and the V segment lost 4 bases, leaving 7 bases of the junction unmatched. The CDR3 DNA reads TGTGCCAGCAGTTCCCCCGGGACTAGCATCTACAATGAGCAGTTCTTC. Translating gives CASSSPGTSIYNEQFF.

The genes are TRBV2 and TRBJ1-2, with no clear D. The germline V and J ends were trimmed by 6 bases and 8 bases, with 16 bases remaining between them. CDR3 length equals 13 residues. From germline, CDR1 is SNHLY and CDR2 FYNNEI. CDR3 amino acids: CASRKGRAGGYTF. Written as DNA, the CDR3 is TGTGCCAGCAGAAAGGGTAGGGCCGGGGGCTACACCTTC.

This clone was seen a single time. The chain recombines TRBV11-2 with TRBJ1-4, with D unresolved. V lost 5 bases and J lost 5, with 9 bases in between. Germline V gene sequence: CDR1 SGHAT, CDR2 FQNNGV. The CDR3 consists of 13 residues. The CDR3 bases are TGTGCCAGCAGCGCCCGTTTAAATGAAAAACTGTTTTTT. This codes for CASSARLNEKLFF.

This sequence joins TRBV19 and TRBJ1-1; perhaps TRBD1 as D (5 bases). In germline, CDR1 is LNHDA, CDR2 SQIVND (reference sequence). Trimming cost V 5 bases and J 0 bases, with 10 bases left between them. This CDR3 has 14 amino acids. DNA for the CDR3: TGTGCCAGTAGTCGACAGACCATGAACACTGAAGCTTTCTTT. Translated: CASSRQTMNTEAFF.

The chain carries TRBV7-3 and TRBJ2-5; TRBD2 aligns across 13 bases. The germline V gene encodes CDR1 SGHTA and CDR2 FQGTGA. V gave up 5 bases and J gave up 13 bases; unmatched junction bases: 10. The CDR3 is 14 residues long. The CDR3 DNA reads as TGTGCCAGCAGCCCGACTAGCGGGGGGTGGGGCGGGTACTTC. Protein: CASSPTSGGWGGYF.

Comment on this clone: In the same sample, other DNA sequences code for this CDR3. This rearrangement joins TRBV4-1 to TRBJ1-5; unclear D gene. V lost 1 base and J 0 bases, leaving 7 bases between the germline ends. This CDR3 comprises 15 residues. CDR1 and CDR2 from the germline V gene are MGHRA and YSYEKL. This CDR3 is CASSQAHGSNQPQHF. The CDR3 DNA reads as TGCGCCAGCAGCCAAGCCCACGGTAGCAATCAGCCCCAGCATTTT.

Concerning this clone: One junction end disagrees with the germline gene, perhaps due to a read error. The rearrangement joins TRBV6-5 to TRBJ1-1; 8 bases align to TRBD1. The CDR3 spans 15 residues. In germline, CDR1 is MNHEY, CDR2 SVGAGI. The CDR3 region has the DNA TGTGCCAGCACTTACTCAAGGCAGGGGGCGGCTGAAGCTTTCTTT. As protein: CASTYSRQGAAEAFF.

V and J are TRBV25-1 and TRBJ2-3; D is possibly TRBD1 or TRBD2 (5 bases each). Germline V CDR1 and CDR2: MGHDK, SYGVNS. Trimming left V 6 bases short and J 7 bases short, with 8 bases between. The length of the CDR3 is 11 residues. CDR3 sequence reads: CASSEGYTQYF. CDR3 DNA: TGTGCCAGCAGCGAGGGGTATACGCAGTATTTT. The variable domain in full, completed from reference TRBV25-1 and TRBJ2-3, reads EADIYQTPRYLVIGTGKKITLECSQTMGHDKMYWYQQDPGMELHLIHYSYGVNSTEKGDLSSESTVSRIRTEHFPLTLESARPSHTSQYLCASSEGYTQYFGPGTRLTVL.

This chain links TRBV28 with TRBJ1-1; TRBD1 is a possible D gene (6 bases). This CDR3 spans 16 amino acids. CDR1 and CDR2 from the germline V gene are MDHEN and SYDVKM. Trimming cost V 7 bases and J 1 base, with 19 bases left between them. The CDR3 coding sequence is TGTGCCAGCAATCGAGGGGGGTGGGCTTGGAACACTGAAGCTTTCTTT. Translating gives CASNRGGWAWNTEAFF.